The T cell receptor (beta chain) described here comes from a study of T cells in Graves' hyperthyroidism and ophthalmopathy. The source material, RNA transcripts, was used to amplify TCR beta CDR3 regions. The HTBI primer set served for first-round RT-PCR of the TCR CDR3. TCRdb reanalysed the multiplex PCR reads using MiXCR and keeps one entry per CDR3 protein. The sample yields about 110,000 distinct CDR3 sequences, more than 15% seen once. Each patient was aged 18 to 65 and had newly diagnosed hyperthyroidism of under 2 months' duration. Thyroid ultrasound, orbital computed tomography, clinical symptoms, and serum thyroxine and TRAb underpinned diagnoses. Germline V gene sequence: CDR1 DFQATT, CDR2 SNEGSKA (reference sequence). Trimming pared 1 base from V and 1 base from J, leaving 11 bases between. The CDR3 covers 15 residues. At least ten counts were recorded for this clonotype. Antigen unknown.

Study findings and constraints: Most clonotypes that expanded in the thyroid above 0.001 also showed up in blood.

This clonotype was sampled from a woman between 50 and 59 years old with Graves' hyperthyroidism. The source material was blood. The chain carries TRBV20-1 and TRBJ2-4; TRBD1 might be the D (5 bases). The CDR3, as DNA: TGCAGTGCTAGAGCTTCCGGACACGCCAAAAACATTCAGTACTTC. It encodes CSARASGHAKNIQYF.